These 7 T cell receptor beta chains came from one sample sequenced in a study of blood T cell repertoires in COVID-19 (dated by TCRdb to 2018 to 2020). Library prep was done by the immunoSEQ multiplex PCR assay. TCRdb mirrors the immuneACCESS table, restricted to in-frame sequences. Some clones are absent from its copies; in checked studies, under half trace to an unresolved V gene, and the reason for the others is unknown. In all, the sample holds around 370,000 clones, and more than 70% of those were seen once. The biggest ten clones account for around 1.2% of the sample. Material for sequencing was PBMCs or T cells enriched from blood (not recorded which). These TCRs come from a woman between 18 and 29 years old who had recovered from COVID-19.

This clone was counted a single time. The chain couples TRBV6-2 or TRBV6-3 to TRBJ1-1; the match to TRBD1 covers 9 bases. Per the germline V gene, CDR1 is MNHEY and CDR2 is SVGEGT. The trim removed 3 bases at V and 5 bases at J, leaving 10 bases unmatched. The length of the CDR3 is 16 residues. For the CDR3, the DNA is TGTGCCAGCAGTTATGACACCGGGACAGGGAAAACTGAAGCTTTCTTT. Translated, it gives CASSYDTGTGKTEAFF.

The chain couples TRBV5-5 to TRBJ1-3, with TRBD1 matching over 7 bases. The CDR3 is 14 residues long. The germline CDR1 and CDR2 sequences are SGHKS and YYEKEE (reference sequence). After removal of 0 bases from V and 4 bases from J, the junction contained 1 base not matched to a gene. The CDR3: CASSLGGGGNTIYF. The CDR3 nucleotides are TGTGCCAGCAGCTTGGGAGGGGGCGGAAACACCATATATTTT. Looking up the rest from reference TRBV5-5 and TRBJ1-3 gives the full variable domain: DAGVTQSPTHLIKTRGQQVTLRCSPISGHKSVSWYQQVLGQGPQFIFQYYEKEERGRGNFPDRFSARQFPNYSSELNVNALLLGDSALYLCASSLGGGGNTIYFGEGSWLTVV.

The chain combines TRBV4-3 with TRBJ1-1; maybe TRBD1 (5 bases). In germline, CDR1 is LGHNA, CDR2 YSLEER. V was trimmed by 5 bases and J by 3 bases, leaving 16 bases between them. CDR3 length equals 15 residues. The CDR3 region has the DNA TGCGCCAGCAGCGGTAAAACAGGTCGGGACACTGAAGCTTTCTTT. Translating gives CASSGKTGRDTEAFF.

Written as DNA, the CDR3 is TGTGCCAGCAGTTCGGGGACAGGGGGATGGGCCCAGCATTTT. This encodes CASSSGTGGWAQHF. The chain carries TRBV28 and TRBJ1-5, with 11 bases matching TRBD1. This CDR3 is built from 14 residues. J gave up 11 bases and V 4 bases, and 7 bases lay outside the gene matches. Germline V gives CDR1 MDHEN, CDR2 SYDVKM.

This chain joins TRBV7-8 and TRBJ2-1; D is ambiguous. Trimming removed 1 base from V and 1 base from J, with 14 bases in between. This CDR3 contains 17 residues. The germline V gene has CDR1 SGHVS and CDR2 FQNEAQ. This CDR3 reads CASSLVAYSFSYNEQFF. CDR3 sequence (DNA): TGTGCCAGCAGCTTAGTTGCCTACTCCTTTTCCTACAATGAGCAGTTCTTC.

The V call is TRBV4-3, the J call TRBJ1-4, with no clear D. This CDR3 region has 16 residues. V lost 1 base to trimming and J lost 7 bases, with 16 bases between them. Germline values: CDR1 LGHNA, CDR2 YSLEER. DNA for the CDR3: TGCGCCAGCAGCCAAGGTAGAGGTCAAGGAGGTGAAAAACTGTTTTTT. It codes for CASSQGRGQGGEKLFF.

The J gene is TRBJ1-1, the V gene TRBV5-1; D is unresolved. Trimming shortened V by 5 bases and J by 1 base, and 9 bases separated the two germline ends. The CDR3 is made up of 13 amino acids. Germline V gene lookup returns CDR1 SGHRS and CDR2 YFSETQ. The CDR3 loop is CASSASPNTEAFF. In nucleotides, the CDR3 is TGCGCCAGCAGTGCGTCCCCGAACACTGAAGCTTTCTTT.